This TCR beta chain was recorded in a study of metastatic and nonmetastatic thyroid tumors. About the study: From malignant and benign thyroid patients, repertoires in blood and in tumor or nodule tissue were compared.

Original processing methods: A distant-metastasis classifier for papillary thyroid cancer was built using CDR3 differences across clinicopathological groups. TCRdb reprocessed the PCR reads via MiXCR. The V and J calls come from TCRdb's annotation, not from the publication. Altogether tens of thousands of clones are present, 17% being singletons, with the ten largest covering approximately 9.8%. Germline CDR1 SEHNR, CDR2 FQNEAQ (reference sequence). This CDR3 is 11 amino acids long. In this sample, this clone turned up a few times. Its antigen is not identified. Germline is not matched at one junction end, which may reflect a read error. The study, taken as a whole, reports: When malignant thyroid tumors were compared with benign nodules, TCR beta diversity was reportedly significantly higher in the malignant tumors. This held in both blood and tumor samples.

Patients had received no treatment of any kind before thyroid surgery. This rearrangement joins TRBV7-9 to TRBJ2-4; D is undetermined. Judging by the DNA end, TRBJ2-1 fits better; the J call may be wrong. This clonotype was sampled from a female donor with papillary thyroid cancer or a benign thyroid nodule (not recorded which). Some clones in this sample may be carry-over from other donors' samples. The specimen sequenced was tumor tissue. The CDR3 loop reads CANSLIHEQFF. CDR3 DNA sequence: TGTGCCAACAGCCTGATCCATGAGCAGTTCTTC.